These 28 T cell receptor beta chains were sequenced from one sample in a study of T cell responses to AZD1222 COVID-19 vaccine. TCRdb's copy holds only in-frame clones and misses some; the assay was immunoSEQ multiplex PCR. Seen here are more than 60,000 clones, about 80% observed once, and the top ten hold about 1.3%. The input for sequencing was peripheral blood, taken 28 days after the second AZD1222 dose. These receptors all come from an adult who received the AZD1222 COVID-19 vaccine.

This rearrangement joins TRBV2 to TRBJ1-3; D remains ambiguous. In germline, CDR1 is SNHLY, CDR2 FYNNEI. Trimming cost V 6 bases and J 0 bases, with 12 bases left between them. This CDR3 is built from 15 residues. The CDR3 here is CASRLRRTSGNTIYF. CDR3 nucleotide sequence: TGTGCCAGCAGACTTCGACGGACCTCTGGAAACACCATATATTTT. The variable domain in full, with the rest retrieved from reference TRBV2 and TRBJ1-3, is EPEVTQTPSHQVTQMGQEVILRCVPISNHLYFYWYRQILGQKVEFLVSFYNNEISEKSEIFDDQFSVERPDGSNFTLKIRSTKLEDSAMYFCASRLRRTSGNTIYFGEGSWLTVV.

This clone was counted between two and nine times. The chain uses TRBV5-4 and TRBJ1-2, with D perhaps TRBD1 (6 bases). The V end was cut by 4 bases, the J end by 8 bases, with 21 bases between. In germline, CDR1 is SGHNT, CDR2 YYREEE (reference sequence). The CDR3 is 15 amino acids. CDR3 in DNA: TGTGCCAGCAGCCTACAGGGTCCGTCCTTGAAAGGCTACACCTTC. Protein sequence: CASSLQGPSLKGYTF.

CDR3 in amino acids: CASSLGDRAYNEQFF. Written as DNA, the CDR3 is TGTGCCAGCAGTTTAGGAGACAGGGCCTACAATGAGCAGTTCTTC. V and J are TRBV28 and TRBJ2-1; 7 bases are shared with TRBD1. The germline gives CDR1 MDHEN, CDR2 SYDVKM. J lost 2 bases, V lost 2 bases, and 3 bases had no gene match. There are 15 residues in the CDR3.

The sample holds many counts of this clone. The chain has TRBV2 and TRBJ1-1; unclear D gene. This CDR3 has 11 amino acids. Germline V gene lookup returns CDR1 SNHLY and CDR2 FYNNEI. With 5 bases removed from V and 2 bases from J, the gap between germline ends came to 3 bases. In nucleotides, the CDR3 is TGTGCCAGCAGTTTTAACACTGAAGCTTTCTTT. It yields the protein CASSFNTEAFF.

The V and J genes are TRBV21-1 and TRBJ1-4. TRBV21-1 is flagged as a pseudogene. The CDR3 extends over 15 amino acids. The CDR3 DNA sequence: TGTGCCAGCAGCAAAGGGAGGGAATTGTGTGAAAAACTGTTTTTT. It translates to CASSKGRELCEKLFF.

V gene TRBV30 combines with J gene TRBJ1-5; 7 positions agree with TRBD1. Per the germline V gene, CDR1 is GTSNPN and CDR2 is SVGIG (reference sequence). CDR3 size: 13 residues. Germline trimming cut 1 base from V and 5 bases from J; bases unmatched to any gene: 2. The chain's CDR3 is CAWSGTGDQPQHF. Written as DNA, the CDR3 is TGTGCCTGGAGTGGGACAGGAGATCAGCCCCAGCATTTT.

The rearrangement links TRBV6-5 to TRBJ2-7; D may be TRBD1 (5 bases). Germline values: CDR1 MNHEY, CDR2 SVGAGI. With 2 bases removed from V and 4 bases from J, the gap between germline ends came to 9 bases. CDR3 size: 13 residues. This CDR3 reads CASSYGRAYEQYF. As DNA, the CDR3 is TGTGCCAGCAGTTACGGCAGGGCATACGAGCAGTACTTC.

This clone is a singleton in its sample. This chain joins TRBV24-1 and TRBJ2-1; D gene ambiguous. Trimming removed 2 bases at V and 4 bases at J, with 14 bases between. Germline V CDR1 and CDR2: KGHDR, SFDVKD. This CDR3 is built from 16 residues. CDR3 sequence (DNA): TGTGCCACCAGTGATTGGCGGCAGGATAATTACAATGAGCAGTTCTTC. Translating it yields CATSDWRQDNYNEQFF.

The V and J genes are TRBV19 and TRBJ2-5; D not certain. CDR1 is LNHDA and CDR2 is SQIVND in the germline V gene (reference sequence). The CDR3 covers 14 residues. V was pared by 1 base and J by 4 bases, with 10 bases between. The DNA for the CDR3 is TGTGCCAGTAGTATAGTGCCAGGATTAGAGACCCAGTACTTC. This sequence encodes CASSIVPGLETQYF.

The chain is built from TRBV3-1 (or the pseudogene TRBV3-2) and TRBJ2-5; 11 nucleotides line up with TRBD2. CDR3 size: 16 residues. The germline CDR1 and CDR2 sequences are LGHDT and YNNKEL (reference sequence). V shed 2 bases, J shed 2 bases, and the junction held 4 bases outside the gene matches. The CDR3 DNA reads TGTGCCAGCAGCCAATTCATAGCGGGAGGGCAAGAGACCCAGTACTTC. Translating gives CASSQFIAGGQETQYF.

In its sample, this clone was seen once. The genes are TRBV10-3 and TRBJ2-3, with D unresolved. Trimming took off 6 bases at V and 6 bases at J, with 7 bases between the two ends. The CDR3 is 11 amino acids. Per germline, CDR1 ENHRY and CDR2 SYGVKD. The CDR3 spells CAIRSRDTQYF. Written as DNA, the CDR3 is TGTGCCATCAGGTCCCGGGATACGCAGTATTTT.

The V call is TRBV2, the J call TRBJ2-1; TRBD2 matches 14 bases. Germline CDR1 SNHLY, CDR2 FYNNEI. Trimming took 5 bases from V and 8 from J; bases not matched to a gene: 11. This CDR3 contains 17 residues. The CDR3 DNA reads as TGTGCCAGCAGTTTCCCGGGACTAGCGGGAGTGTCTGATGAGCAGTTCTTC. This translates into CASSFPGLAGVSDEQFF. The variable domain in full, with the rest retrieved from reference TRBV2 and TRBJ2-1, is EPEVTQTPSHQVTQMGQEVILRCVPISNHLYFYWYRQILGQKVEFLVSFYNNEISEKSEIFDDQFSVERPDGSNFTLKIRSTKLEDSAMYFCASSFPGLAGVSDEQFFGPGTRLTVL.

This chain joins TRBV5-1 and TRBJ2-3; a weak D match, TRBD2 (6 bases). The CDR3 consists of 14 residues. The V gene lost 5 bases and the J gene lost 1 base, with 11 bases spanning the gap. Per the germline V gene, CDR1 is SGHRS and CDR2 is YFSETQ. The CDR3 DNA follows: TGCGCCAGCAGTGGGGAGGTAGGCACAGATACGCAGTATTTT. It specifies CASSGEVGTDTQYF.

This clone has only one observation. The genes are TRBV18 and TRBJ1-5; D is perhaps TRBD1 (6 bases). The length of the CDR3 is 17 residues. Trimming left V 0 bases short and J 0 bases short, with 12 bases between. Germline V CDR1 and CDR2: KGHSH, LQKENI. CDR3 sequence reads: CASSPPPRTDSNQPQHF. CDR3 nucleotide sequence: TGTGCCAGCTCACCACCCCCGCGGACAGATAGCAATCAGCCCCAGCATTTT.

V and J are TRBV10-3 and TRBJ1-5; 7 nucleotides align to TRBD1. This CDR3 has 13 amino acids. The J segment lost 7 bases and the V segment lost 10 bases, leaving 10 bases of the junction unmatched. Germline V gives CDR1 ENHRY, CDR2 SYGVKD. Written as DNA, the CDR3 is TGTGCCACGCAGCGGGACAGTGACCAGCCCCAGCATTTT. This sequence encodes CATQRDSDQPQHF.

The chain recombines TRBV28 with TRBJ2-2; 16 bases fit TRBD2. V trimming: 4 bases; J trimming: 6 bases; junction bases outside the gene matches: 8. Germline CDR1 reads MDHEN; CDR2 reads SYDVKM. This CDR3 is 18 amino acids long. CDR3 sequence reads: CASSSPGLAGGPAGELFF. The CDR3 DNA follows: TGTGCCAGCAGTTCCCCGGGACTAGCGGGAGGGCCGGCCGGGGAGCTGTTTTTT. Complete variable domain (other parts from reference TRBV28 and TRBJ2-2): DVKVTQSSRYLVKRTGEKVFLECVQDMDHENMFWYRQDPGLGLRLIYFSYDVKMKEKGDIPEGYSVSREKKERFSLILESASTNQTSMYLCASSSPGLAGGPAGELFFGEGSRLTVL.

The chain's CDR3 is CASSPRLAGPTDTQYF. CDR3 sequence (DNA): TGCGCCAGCAGCCCCCGACTAGCGGGACCCACAGATACGCAGTATTTT. The rearrangement uses TRBV5-1 and TRBJ2-3; 11 nucleotides match TRBD2. The CDR3 sequence is 16 residues long. Germline CDR1 reads SGHRS; CDR2 reads YFSETQ. The J segment lost 2 bases and the V segment lost 4 bases, leaving 6 bases of the junction unmatched.

J is TRBJ2-7 and V is TRBV7-2; 7 bases align to TRBD2. The germline CDR1 and CDR2 sequences are SGHTA and FQGNSA. Trimming at V came to 4 bases and at J to 4 bases, leaving 10 bases not matched to a gene. The CDR3 loop spans 15 amino acids. Here the CDR3 DNA reads TGTGCCAGCAGCTCTTCGGCCGGGAGGAGGTACGAGCAGTACTTC. Residues: CASSSSAGRRYEQYF.

CDR3 DNA: TGTGCCAGCAGCCCCGGGGGGCCAGGGGTCCACGAGCAGTACTTC. Translating gives CASSPGGPGVHEQYF. The chain couples TRBV7-2 to TRBJ2-7, with a possible D match to TRBD2 (7 bases). This CDR3 region has 15 residues. The V and J ends lost 5 bases and 5 bases respectively, with 19 bases between them. The germline V gene has CDR1 SGHTA and CDR2 FQGNSA.

This rearrangement joins TRBV15 to TRBJ2-5; TRBD1 agrees at 9 bases. The CDR3 is 15 amino acids. Per the germline V gene, CDR1 is LNHNV and CDR2 is YYDKDF (reference sequence). Losses at the gene ends were 1 base for V and 5 bases for J; bases not matched to a gene: 5. The CDR3 sequence: CATSRAQGAEETQYF. In nucleotides, the CDR3 is TGTGCCACCAGCAGAGCACAGGGGGCGGAGGAGACCCAGTACTTC.

Points on this clone: Compared with germline, one end of the junction differs, possibly owing to a read error. The chain joins TRBV10-2 to TRBJ2-7; D is possibly TRBD2 (5 bases). The CDR3 totals 11 residues. The germline V gene has CDR1 WSHSY and CDR2 SAAADI. The CDR3 sequence: CASGEGYEQYF. In DNA form, the CDR3 reads TGCGCCAGCGGTGAGGGCTACGAGCAGTACTTC.

The CDR3 is CASSPGGLAGDSDTQYF. CDR3 DNA sequence: TGTGCCAGCAGCCCGGGGGGGCTAGCGGGAGACTCAGATACGCAGTATTTT. The chain has TRBV28 and TRBJ2-3, with TRBD2 identical over 10 bases. Germline V gene sequence: CDR1 MDHEN, CDR2 SYDVKM. CDR3 length: 17 amino acids. V lost 6 bases and J lost 4; bases outside the gene matches: 13.

Only a few counts were recorded for this clone. V and J are TRBV7-3 and TRBJ1-3, with unresolved D. This CDR3 is 16 amino acids long. V gave up 4 bases and J gave up 0 bases, with 13 bases separating them. The germline gives CDR1 SGHTA, CDR2 FQGTGA. CDR3 coding DNA: TGTGCCAGCAGCTCCCGCCCAGGAGGCTCTGGAAACACCATATATTTT. Translating gives CASSSRPGGSGNTIYF.

This clone showed up just a few times. The J gene is TRBJ1-1, the V gene TRBV23-1; a possible D gene is TRBD1 (6 bases). TRBV23-1 is filed as an ORF, its function uncertain. The V end was cut by 2 bases, the J end by 4 bases, with 11 bases between. The CDR3 is 14 residues long. CDR3 region: CASSQRTGRTEAFF. The CDR3 DNA sequence: TGCGCCAGCAGTCAACGTACAGGGCGCACTGAAGCTTTCTTT.

The J gene is TRBJ1-2, the V gene TRBV2, with D possibly TRBD1 on 5 matching bases. CDR1 and CDR2 from the germline V gene are SNHLY and FYNNEI. This CDR3 contains 12 residues. V was trimmed by 7 bases and J by 5 bases, leaving 11 bases between them. The CDR3 DNA sequence: TGTGCCAGCACCCCCAAGGGGTATGGCTACACCTTC. Amino acids: CASTPKGYGYTF.

V and J are TRBV27 and TRBJ2-7; a weak D match, TRBD1 (5 bases). Germline V gene sequence: CDR1 MNHEY, CDR2 SMNVEV (reference sequence). V lost 2 bases and J lost 0, with 17 bases in between. The CDR3 consists of 17 residues. The CDR3 nucleotides are TGTGCCAGCAGTTTAGCCGCATCACAGACAGCCTCCTACGAGCAGTACTTC. It specifies CASSLAASQTASYEQYF.

The chain links TRBV18 to TRBJ1-5, with 8 positions matching TRBD1. V gave up 5 bases and J gave up 2 bases; unmatched junction bases: 5. Germline V gene sequence: CDR1 KGHSH, CDR2 LQKENI. The CDR3 contains 15 residues. DNA for the CDR3: TGTGCCAGCTCATCCCAGGGGGCTGGCAATCAGCCCCAGCATTTT. It encodes CASSSQGAGNQPQHF.

As concerns this clone: At the DNA level, this CDR3 is encoded by other sequences in the same sample as well. The chain uses TRBV30 and TRBJ2-1; 14 nucleotides agree with TRBD2. CDR1 is GTSNPN and CDR2 is SVGIG in the germline V gene (reference sequence). V was pared by 2 bases and J by 4 bases, with 1 base of the junction left unmatched. The CDR3 is made up of 15 amino acids. Written as DNA, the CDR3 is TGTGCCTGGAGTCGGACTAGCGGGAGGTACAATGAGCAGTTCTTC. Translated: CAWSRTSGRYNEQFF.